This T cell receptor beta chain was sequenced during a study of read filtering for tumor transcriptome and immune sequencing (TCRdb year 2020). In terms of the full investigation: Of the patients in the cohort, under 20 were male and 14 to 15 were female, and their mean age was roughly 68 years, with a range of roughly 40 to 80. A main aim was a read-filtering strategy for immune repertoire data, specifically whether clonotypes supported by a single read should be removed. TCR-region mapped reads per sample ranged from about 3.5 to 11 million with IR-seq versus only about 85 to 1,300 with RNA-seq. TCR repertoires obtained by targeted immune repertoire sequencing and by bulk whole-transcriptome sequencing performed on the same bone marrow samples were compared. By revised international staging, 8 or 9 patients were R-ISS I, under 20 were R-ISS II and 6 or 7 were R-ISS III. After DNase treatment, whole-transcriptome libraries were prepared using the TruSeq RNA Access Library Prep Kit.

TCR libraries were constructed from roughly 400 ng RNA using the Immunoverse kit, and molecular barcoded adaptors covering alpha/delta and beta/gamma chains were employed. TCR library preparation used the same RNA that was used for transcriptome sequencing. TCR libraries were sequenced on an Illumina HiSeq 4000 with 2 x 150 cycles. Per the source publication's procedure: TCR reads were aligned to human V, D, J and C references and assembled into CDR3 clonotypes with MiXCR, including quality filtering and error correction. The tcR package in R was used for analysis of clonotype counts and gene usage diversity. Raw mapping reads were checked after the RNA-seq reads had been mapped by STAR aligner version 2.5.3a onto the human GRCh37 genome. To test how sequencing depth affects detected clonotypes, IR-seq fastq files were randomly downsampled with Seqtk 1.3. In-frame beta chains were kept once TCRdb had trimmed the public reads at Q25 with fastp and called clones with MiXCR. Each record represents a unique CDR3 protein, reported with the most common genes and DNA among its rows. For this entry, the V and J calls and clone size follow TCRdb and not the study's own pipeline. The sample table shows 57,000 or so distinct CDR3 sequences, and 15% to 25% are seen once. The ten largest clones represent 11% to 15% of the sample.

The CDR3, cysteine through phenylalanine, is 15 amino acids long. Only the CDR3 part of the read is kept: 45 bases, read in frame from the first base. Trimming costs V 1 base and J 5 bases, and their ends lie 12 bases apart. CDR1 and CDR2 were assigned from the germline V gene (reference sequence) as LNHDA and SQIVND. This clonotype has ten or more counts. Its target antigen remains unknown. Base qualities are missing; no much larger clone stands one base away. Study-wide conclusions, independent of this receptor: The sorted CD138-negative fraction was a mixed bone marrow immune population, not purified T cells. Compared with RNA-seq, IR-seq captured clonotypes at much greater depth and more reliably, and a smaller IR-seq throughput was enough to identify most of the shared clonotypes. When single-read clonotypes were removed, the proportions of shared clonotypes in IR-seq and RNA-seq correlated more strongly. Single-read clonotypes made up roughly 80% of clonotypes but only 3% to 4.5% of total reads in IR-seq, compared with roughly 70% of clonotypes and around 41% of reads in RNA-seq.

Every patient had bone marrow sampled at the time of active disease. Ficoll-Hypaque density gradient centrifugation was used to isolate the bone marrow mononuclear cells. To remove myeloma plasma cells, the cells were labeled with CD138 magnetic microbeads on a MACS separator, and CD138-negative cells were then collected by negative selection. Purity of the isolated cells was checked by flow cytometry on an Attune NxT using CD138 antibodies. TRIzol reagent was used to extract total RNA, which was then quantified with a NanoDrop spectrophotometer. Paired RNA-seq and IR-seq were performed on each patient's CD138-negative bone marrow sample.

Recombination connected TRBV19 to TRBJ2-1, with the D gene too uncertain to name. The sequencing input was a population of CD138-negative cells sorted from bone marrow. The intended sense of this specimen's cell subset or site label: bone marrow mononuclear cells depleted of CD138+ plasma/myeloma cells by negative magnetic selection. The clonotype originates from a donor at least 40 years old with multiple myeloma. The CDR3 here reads CASSIGGIRHNEQFF. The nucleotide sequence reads TGTGCCAGTAGTATAGGAGGAATACGGCACAATGAGCAGTTCTTC.